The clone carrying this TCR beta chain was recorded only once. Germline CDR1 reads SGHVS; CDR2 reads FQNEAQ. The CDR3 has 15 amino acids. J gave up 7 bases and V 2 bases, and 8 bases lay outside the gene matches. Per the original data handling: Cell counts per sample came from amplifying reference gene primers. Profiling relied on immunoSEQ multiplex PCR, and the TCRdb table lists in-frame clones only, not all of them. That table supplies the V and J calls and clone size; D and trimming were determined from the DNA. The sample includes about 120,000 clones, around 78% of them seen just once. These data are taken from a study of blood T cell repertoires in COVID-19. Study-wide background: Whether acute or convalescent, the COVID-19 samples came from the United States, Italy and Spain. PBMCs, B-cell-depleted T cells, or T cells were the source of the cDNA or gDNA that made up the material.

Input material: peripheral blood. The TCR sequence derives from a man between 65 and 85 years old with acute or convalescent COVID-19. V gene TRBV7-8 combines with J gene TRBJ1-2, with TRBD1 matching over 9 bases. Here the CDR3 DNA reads TGTGCCAGCAGCTTAACCGCCGGGACAGGGTTTGGCTACACCTTC. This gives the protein CASSLTAGTGFGYTF.